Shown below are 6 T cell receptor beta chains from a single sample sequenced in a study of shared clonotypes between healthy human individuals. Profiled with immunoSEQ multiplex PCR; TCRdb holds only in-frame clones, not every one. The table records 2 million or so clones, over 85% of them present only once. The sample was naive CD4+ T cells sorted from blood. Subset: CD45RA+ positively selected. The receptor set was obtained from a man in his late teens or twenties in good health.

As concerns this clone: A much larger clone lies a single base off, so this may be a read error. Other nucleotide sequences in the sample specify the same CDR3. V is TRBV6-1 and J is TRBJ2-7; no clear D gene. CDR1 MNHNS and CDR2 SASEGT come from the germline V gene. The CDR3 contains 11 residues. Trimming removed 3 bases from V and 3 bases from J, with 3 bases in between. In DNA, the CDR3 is TGTGCCAGCAGTGAGAGCTACGAGCAGTACTTC. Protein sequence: CASSESYEQYF.

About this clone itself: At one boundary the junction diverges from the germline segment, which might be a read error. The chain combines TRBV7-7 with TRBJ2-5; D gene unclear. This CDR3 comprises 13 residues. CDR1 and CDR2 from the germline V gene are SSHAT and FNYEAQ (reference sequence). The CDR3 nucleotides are TGTGCTAGCAGCTTTCGGAAATGGGAGACCCAGTACTTC. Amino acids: CASSFRKWETQYF.

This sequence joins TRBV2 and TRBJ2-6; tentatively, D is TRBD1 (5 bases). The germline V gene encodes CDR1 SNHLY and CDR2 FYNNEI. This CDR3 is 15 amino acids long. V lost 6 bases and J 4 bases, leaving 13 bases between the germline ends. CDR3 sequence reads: CASRERGNGANVLTF. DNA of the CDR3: TGTGCCAGCAGGGAAAGGGGTAACGGGGCCAACGTCCTGACTTTC.

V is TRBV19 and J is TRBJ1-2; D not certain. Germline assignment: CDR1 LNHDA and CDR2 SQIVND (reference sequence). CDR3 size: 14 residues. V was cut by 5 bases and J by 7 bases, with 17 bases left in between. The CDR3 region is CASSPQVQLPGYTF. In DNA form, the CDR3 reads TGTGCCAGTAGTCCCCAAGTCCAACTGCCTGGCTACACCTTC.

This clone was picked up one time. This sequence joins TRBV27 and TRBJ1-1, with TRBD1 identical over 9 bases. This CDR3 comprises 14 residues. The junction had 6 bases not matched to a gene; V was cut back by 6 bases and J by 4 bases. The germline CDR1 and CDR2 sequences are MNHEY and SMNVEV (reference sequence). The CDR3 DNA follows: TGTGCCAGCAGCCGTCGACAGGGGGGCACTGAAGCTTTCTTT. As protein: CASSRRQGGTEAFF.

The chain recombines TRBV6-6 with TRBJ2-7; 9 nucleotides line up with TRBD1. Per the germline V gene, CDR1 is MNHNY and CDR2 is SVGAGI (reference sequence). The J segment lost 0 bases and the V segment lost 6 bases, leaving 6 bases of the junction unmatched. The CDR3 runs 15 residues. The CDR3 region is CASRDRDRDSYEQYF. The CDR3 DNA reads TGTGCCAGCAGGGACCGGGACAGGGACTCCTACGAGCAGTACTTC.